This entry concerns a single T cell receptor beta chain. Unique molecular identifiers were used to barcode this TCRbeta library. TCRdb recomputed calls from the PCR reads with MiXCR, one row per CDR3 protein. The table includes approximately 88,000 distinct CDR3 sequences, 12% detected once. This specimen belongs to a study of T-cell reconstitution after alpha-beta-depleted transplantation in children. The CDR3 spans 14 residues. V gave up 0 bases and J gave up 3 bases; unmatched junction bases: 0. CDR1 is MNHEY and CDR2 is SVGAGI in the germline V gene. The receptor comes from a human donor who donated a stem cell graft to a child with inherited bone marrow failure. V and J are TRBV6-5 and TRBJ2-7; TRBD1 matches at 9 bases. The sample here was PBMCs from the stem cell graft donor, taken from the stem cell graft. CDR3 sequence (DNA): TGTGCCAGCAGTTACTCGACAGGGGGCTACGAGCAGTACTTC. It specifies CASSYSTGGYEQYF.